Listed below are T cell receptor beta chains from one sample, sequenced in a study of cytomegalovirus exposure and HLA in healthy donors. Clones were read by immunoSEQ multiplex PCR, and TCRdb kept only the in-frame ones, dropping some. The sample shows some 99,000 clones, roughly 76% of them seen only once. The sample taken for sequencing was PBMCs. These receptors originate from a middle-aged man in good health and CMV-seronegative. Each CDR3 is given with its conserved first and last residue. D genes are given only for firm matches. Clone size is stated in some rows and not others, as once, few, many or a class when expanded.

clone_size: -; d_call: -; cdr3_length: 13; j_call: TRBJ2-3; v_call: TRBV29-1; cdr3_nt: TGCAGCGTCGGGACCACAGGGACAGATACGCAGTATTTT; cdr3_aa: CSVGTTGTDTQYF
clone_size: -; d_call: -; cdr3_length: 14; j_call: TRBJ2-7; v_call: TRBV7-2; cdr3_nt: TGTGCCAGCAGCAAGCTAGAGGGGGTGGACGAGCAGTACTTC; cdr3_aa: CASSKLEGVDEQYF
clone_size: -; d_call: -; cdr3_length: 13; j_call: TRBJ2-4; v_call: TRBV14; cdr3_nt: TGTGCCAGCAGCCAAGAGTGGGGCAACATTCAGTACTTC; cdr3_aa: CASSQEWGNIQYF
clone_size: -; d_call: -; cdr3_length: 15; j_call: TRBJ2-7; v_call: TRBV4-3; cdr3_nt: TGCGCCAGCAGCCTGGGACTCGAAGTCCTCTACGAGCAGTACTTC; cdr3_aa: CASSLGLEVLYEQYF
clone_size: -; d_call: TRBD1; cdr3_length: 15; j_call: TRBJ1-2; v_call: TRBV5-1; cdr3_nt: TGCGCCAGCAGCTTGGACAGGGGGCCTTTGGGTGGCTACACCTTC; cdr3_aa: CASSLDRGPLGGYTF
clone_size: once; d_call: -; cdr3_length: 12; j_call: TRBJ1-1; v_call: TRBV28; cdr3_nt: TGTGCCAGCCGGGGGGCCGTTGCTGAAGCTTTCTTT; cdr3_aa: CASRGAVAEAFF
clone_size: -; d_call: TRBD1; cdr3_length: 17; j_call: TRBJ1-3; v_call: TRBV7-2; cdr3_nt: TGTGCCAGCAGCTTAGATCTCACAGGGGGCTCCGGAAACACCATATATTTT; cdr3_aa: CASSLDLTGGSGNTIYF
clone_size: -; d_call: -; cdr3_length: 14; j_call: TRBJ2-3; v_call: TRBV27; cdr3_nt: TGTGCCAGCAGTTTAGGGAAGGGGTGGGGTACGCAGTATTTT; cdr3_aa: CASSLGKGWGTQYF
clone_size: -; d_call: TRBD2; cdr3_length: 16; j_call: TRBJ2-7; v_call: TRBV9; cdr3_nt: TGTGCCAGCAGCGCAGGGACTAGCGGGAGGGCCGGGGAGCAGTACTTC; cdr3_aa: CASSAGTSGRAGEQYF
clone_size: few; d_call: -; cdr3_length: 15; j_call: TRBJ1-2; v_call: TRBV5-4; cdr3_nt: TGTGCCAGCAGCTTACCACTGACCAGGGGCGCTGGCTACACCTTC; cdr3_aa: CASSLPLTRGAGYTF
clone_size: -; d_call: -; cdr3_length: 15; j_call: TRBJ1-6; v_call: TRBV6-1; cdr3_nt: TGTGCCGGCAAGATAACGGGGAGGGATAATTCACCCCTCCACTTT; cdr3_aa: CAGKITGRDNSPLHF
clone_size: -; d_call: TRBD2; cdr3_length: 15; j_call: TRBJ2-1; v_call: TRBV6-4; cdr3_nt: TGCGCCAGCAGCCGTAGCGGGGGGGTTCCCAATGAGCAGTTCTTC; cdr3_aa: CASSRSGGVPNEQFF
clone_size: -; d_call: -; cdr3_length: 14; j_call: TRBJ1-2; v_call: TRBV6-5; cdr3_nt: TGTGCCAGCAGTTCAAACACGAATAACTATGGCTACACCTTC; cdr3_aa: CASSSNTNNYGYTF
clone_size: -; d_call: TRBD1; cdr3_length: 17; j_call: TRBJ1-5; v_call: TRBV28; cdr3_nt: TGTGCCAGCACCCCCCTTCGGACAGGGTTAGGCAATCAGCCCCAGCATTTT; cdr3_aa: CASTPLRTGLGNQPQHF
clone_size: -; d_call: TRBD1; cdr3_length: 15; j_call: TRBJ2-1; v_call: TRBV18; cdr3_nt: TGTGCCAGCTCACTCCGACAGGGGGTGTTCGATGAGCAGTTCTTC; cdr3_aa: CASSLRQGVFDEQFF
clone_size: -; d_call: TRBD1; cdr3_length: 16; j_call: TRBJ2-4; v_call: TRBV29-1; cdr3_nt: TGCAGCGTTGAGGGGTGGGGACAGGGGGCCAAAAACATTCAGTACTTC; cdr3_aa: CSVEGWGQGAKNIQYF
clone_size: -; d_call: -; cdr3_length: 13; j_call: TRBJ1-1; v_call: TRBV30; cdr3_nt: TGTGCCTGGAGTGTATCTGGCGGCACTGAAGCTTTCTTT; cdr3_aa: CAWSVSGGTEAFF
clone_size: -; d_call: -; cdr3_length: 15; j_call: TRBJ1-6; v_call: TRBV6-5; cdr3_nt: TGTGCCAGCACCATCGGACCAGGGGTACTGTCACCCCTCCACTTT; cdr3_aa: CASTIGPGVLSPLHF
clone_size: once; d_call: -; cdr3_length: 15; j_call: TRBJ2-5; v_call: TRBV7-2; cdr3_nt: TGTGCCAGCAGCTTAAGCAGGGGAAATCGGGAGACCCAGTACTTC; cdr3_aa: CASSLSRGNRETQYF
clone_size: -; d_call: TRBD2; cdr3_length: 13; j_call: TRBJ2-1; v_call: TRBV7-6; cdr3_nt: TGTGCCAGCAGCACGGGAGGCTACAATGAGCAGTTCTTC; cdr3_aa: CASSTGGYNEQFF